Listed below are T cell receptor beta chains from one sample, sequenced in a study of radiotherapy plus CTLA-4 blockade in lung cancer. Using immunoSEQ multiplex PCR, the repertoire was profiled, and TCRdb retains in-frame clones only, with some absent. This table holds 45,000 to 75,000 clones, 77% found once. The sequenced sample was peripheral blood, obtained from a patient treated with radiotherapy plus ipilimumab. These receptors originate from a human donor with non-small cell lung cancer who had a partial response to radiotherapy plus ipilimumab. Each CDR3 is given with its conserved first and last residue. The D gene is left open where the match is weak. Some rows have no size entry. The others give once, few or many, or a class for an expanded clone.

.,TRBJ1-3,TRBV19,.,CATLSGNTIYF,TGTGCCACCCTGTCTGGAAACACCATATATTTT
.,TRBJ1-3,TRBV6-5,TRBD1,CASSQGQGSGNTIYF,TGTGCCAGCAGTCAGGGACAGGGCTCTGGAAACACCATATATTTT
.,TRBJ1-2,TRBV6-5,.,CASSPQQGWGYTF,TGTGCCAGCAGTCCCCAACAGGGATGGGGCTACACCTTC
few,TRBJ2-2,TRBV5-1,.,CASSDGAGGELFF,TGCGCCAGCAGTGATGGGGCCGGCGGGGAGCTGTTTTTT
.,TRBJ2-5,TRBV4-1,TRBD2,CASSPLAGGRETQYF,TGCGCCAGCAGCCCGCTAGCGGGGGGGAGAGAGACCCAGTACTTC
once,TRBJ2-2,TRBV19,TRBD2,CASSTRSGATGELFF,TGTGCCAGTAGTACCCGTAGCGGGGCCACCGGGGAGCTGTTTTTT
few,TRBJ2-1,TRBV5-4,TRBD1,CASSPAGGGIREQFF,TGTGCCAGCAGCCCTGCAGGGGGCGGGATTCGGGAGCAGTTCTTC
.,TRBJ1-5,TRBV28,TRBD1,CASSPRGLSNQPQHF,TGTGCCAGCAGCCCCAGGGGGCTCAGCAATCAGCCCCAGCATTTT
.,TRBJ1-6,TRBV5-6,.,CASSLTSNSPLHF,TGTGCCAGCAGCCTTACTTCGAATTCACCCCTCCACTTT
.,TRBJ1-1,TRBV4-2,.,CASSPSVNTEAFF,TGTGCCAGCAGCCCCTCAGTGAACACTGAAGCTTTCTTT
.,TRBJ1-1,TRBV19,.,CASSSTGSLNTEAFF,TGTGCCAGTAGCAGCACAGGGTCCCTGAACACTGAAGCTTTCTTT
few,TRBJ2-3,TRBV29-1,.,CSVEDLRASVEGTDTQYF,TGCAGCGTTGAAGATCTTCGGGCTAGCGTGGAAGGCACAGATACGCAGTATTTT
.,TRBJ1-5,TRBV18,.,CASSPPNTKNQPQHF,TGTGCCAGCTCACCACCGAACACCAAGAATCAGCCCCAGCATTTT
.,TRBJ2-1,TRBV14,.,CASSQWAGYNEQFF,TGTGCCAGCAGCCAATGGGCGGGATACAATGAGCAGTTCTTC
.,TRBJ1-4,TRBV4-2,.,CASSQDRVGGRSEKLFF,TGTGCCAGCAGCCAAGATCGGGTCGGGGGGCGATCTGAAAAACTGTTTTTT
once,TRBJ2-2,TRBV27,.,CASSRATGELFF,TGTGCCAGCAGTCGCGCCACCGGGGAGCTGTTTTTT
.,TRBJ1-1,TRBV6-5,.,CASSYGGYTEAFF,TGTGCCAGCAGTTACGGGGGGTACACTGAAGCTTTCTTT
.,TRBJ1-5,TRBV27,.,CASSQEAAGAKNQPQHF,TGTGCCAGCAGCCAAGAGGCGGCAGGGGCGAAGAATCAGCCCCAGCATTTT
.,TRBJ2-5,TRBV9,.,CASSVALRTEETQYF,TGTGCCAGCAGCGTAGCCCTCCGGACAGAAGAGACCCAGTACTTC
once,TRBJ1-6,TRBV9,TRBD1,CASSVGRQGDSPLHF,TGTGCCAGCAGCGTAGGAAGACAGGGAGATTCACCCCTCCACTTT
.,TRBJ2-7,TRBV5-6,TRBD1,CASSAGQGLHEQYF,TGTGCCAGCAGCGCGGGACAGGGGCTCCACGAGCAGTACTTC
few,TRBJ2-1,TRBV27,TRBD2,CASSTLLAGGLYEQFF,TGTGCCAGCTCAACGTTACTAGCGGGGGGGCTGTATGAGCAGTTCTTC
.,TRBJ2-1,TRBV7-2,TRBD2,CASSLRSGGPTYNEQFF,TGTGCCAGCAGCTTACGGTCGGGGGGGCCGACCTACAATGAGCAGTTCTTC
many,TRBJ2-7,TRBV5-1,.,CASSLSGLYEQYF,TGCGCCAGCAGCCTTAGCGGACTCTACGAGCAGTACTTC
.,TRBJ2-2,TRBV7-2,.,CASSRSGKTGELFF,TGTGCCAGCAGCCGTTCAGGAAAAACCGGGGAGCTGTTTTTT
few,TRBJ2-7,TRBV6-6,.,CASSFQRVPSEQYF,TGTGCCAGCAGTTTCCAGCGAGTCCCGTCCGAGCAGTACTTC
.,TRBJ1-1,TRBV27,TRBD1,CASRLQGGTEAFF,TGTGCCAGCAGATTACAGGGGGGTACTGAAGCTTTCTTT
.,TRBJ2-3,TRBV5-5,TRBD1,CASRYMDRHPTDTQYF,TGTGCCAGCAGGTACATGGACAGGCATCCCACAGATACGCAGTATTTT
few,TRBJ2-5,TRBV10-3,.,CAIRDTEETQYF,TGTGCCATCAGAGACACTGAAGAGACCCAGTACTTC
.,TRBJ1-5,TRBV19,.,CASGEYLGGGNQPQHF,TGTGCCAGTGGAGAATATTTGGGGGGAGGCAATCAGCCCCAGCATTTT
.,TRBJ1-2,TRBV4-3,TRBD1,CASSQVRGEGYGYTF,TGCGCCAGCAGCCAAGTCAGGGGGGAAGGCTATGGCTACACCTTC
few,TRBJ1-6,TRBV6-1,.,CASSETGYNSPLHF,TGTGCCAGCAGTGAAACAGGATATAATTCACCCCTCCACTTT
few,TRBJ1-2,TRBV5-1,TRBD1,CASRTGTGNYGYTF,TGCGCCAGCAGAACCGGGACAGGGAACTATGGCTACACCTTC
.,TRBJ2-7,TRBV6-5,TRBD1,CASRDRVPSSYEQYF,TGTGCCAGCAGGGACAGGGTCCCCTCATCCTACGAGCAGTACTTC
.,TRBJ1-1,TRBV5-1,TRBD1,CASSRDRGATEAFF,TGCGCCAGCAGCAGGGACAGGGGGGCAACTGAAGCTTTCTTT